Given below is one TCR beta chain in context. The target antigen is unknown. This entry comes from a study of blood T cells in healthy people across ages. Study outcomes and limitations: Diversity of TCR beta correlated strongly with naive T cell percentage.

Alongside a J-beta primer mix, a sample-barcoded 5' primer served in a second PCR lasting about 7 to 12 cycles. Samples each returned at least 2.5 million CDR3-containing paired-end reads. Using its own MiXCR run on the 5' RACE reads, TCRdb lists one record per CDR3 protein. In the table there are approximately 1.5 million distinct CDR3 sequences, approximately 42% of which are singletons. Germline V gene sequence: CDR1 SGHTA, CDR2 FQGNSA. Unmatched junction bases numbered 5, after V lost 5 bases and J lost 7 bases. The CDR3 has 14 residues. What was sequenced was blood. This receptor was obtained from a woman under 30 in good health. V gene TRBV7-2 combines with J gene TRBJ1-4; 9 positions match TRBD1. This chain's CDR3 is CASSRGQGFEKLFF. CDR3 nucleotide sequence: TGTGCCAGCAGCCGGGGACAGGGTTTTGAAAAACTGTTTTTT.